The clone carrying this T cell receptor beta chain was recorded a few times. Germline CDR1 reads SQVTM; CDR2 reads ANQGSEA. The CDR3 runs to 11 residues. V was pared by 4 bases and J by 4 bases, with 7 bases between. Using immunoSEQ multiplex PCR, the repertoire was profiled, and TCRdb retains in-frame clones only, with some absent. The sample records fewer than 200,000 clones, roughly 80% being singletons. The sample comes from a study of blood T cell repertoires in COVID-19. Across the whole study: Researchers got acute and convalescent COVID-19 samples from the United States, Italy and Spain. The cDNA or gDNA used as material had been derived from T cells, B-cell-depleted T cells, or PBMCs.

Seattle's cohort entered during active infection and was followed longitudinally. This receptor was identified in a woman aged 80 or older with COVID-19, enrolled during active disease. The J gene is TRBJ1-1, the V gene TRBV29-1, with no clear D. Sequencing input: peripheral blood. Written as DNA, the CDR3 is TGCAGCGTTGTTTACAGCACTGAAGCTTTCTTT. It translates to CSVVYSTEAFF.